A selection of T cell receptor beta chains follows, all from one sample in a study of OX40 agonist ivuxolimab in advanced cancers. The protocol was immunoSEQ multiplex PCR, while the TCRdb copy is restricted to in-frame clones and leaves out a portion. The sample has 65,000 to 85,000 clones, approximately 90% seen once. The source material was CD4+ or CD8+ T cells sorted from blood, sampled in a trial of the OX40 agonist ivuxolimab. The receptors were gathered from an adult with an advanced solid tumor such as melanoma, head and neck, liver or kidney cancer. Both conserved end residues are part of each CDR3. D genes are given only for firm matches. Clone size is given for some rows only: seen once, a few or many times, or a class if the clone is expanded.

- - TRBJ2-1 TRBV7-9 CASSSSPHNREQFF TGTGCCAGCAGCTCCTCTCCCCATAATCGTGAGCAGTTCTTC
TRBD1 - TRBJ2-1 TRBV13 CASSFGQGIYNEQFF TGTGCCAGCAGCTTCGGACAGGGAATCTACAATGAGCAGTTCTTC
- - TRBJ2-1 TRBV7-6 CASSFRGPGEQFF TGTGCCAGCAGCTTCCGGGGACCTGGTGAGCAGTTCTTC
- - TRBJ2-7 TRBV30 CAWDAGASSYEQYF TGTGCCTGGGACGCGGGGGCCAGCTCCTACGAGCAGTACTTC
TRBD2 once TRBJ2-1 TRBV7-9 CASSSNERGVYNEQFF TGTGCCAGCAGCTCAAACGAGCGGGGGGTATACAATGAGCAGTTCTTC
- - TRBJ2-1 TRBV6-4 CASSVGNEQFF TGTGCCAGCAGTGTCGGCAATGAGCAGTTCTTC
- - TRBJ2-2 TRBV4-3 CASSLGHSTGELFF TGCGCCAGCAGCCTCGGACATTCCACCGGGGAGCTGTTTTTT
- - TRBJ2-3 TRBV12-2 CAGPGGTGVLDTQYF TGTGCGGGCCCTGGGGGGACAGGGGTTTTAGATACGCAGTATTTT
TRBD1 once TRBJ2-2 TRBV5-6 CASSRTRDREVGELFF TGTGCCAGCAGCCGGACAAGGGACAGGGAAGTCGGGGAGCTGTTTTTT
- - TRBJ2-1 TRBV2 CASSGPPYNEQFF TGTGCCAGCAGCGGGCCACCCTACAATGAGCAGTTCTTC
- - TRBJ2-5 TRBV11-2 CASSLDWAGETQYF TGTGCCAGCAGCTTAGATTGGGCAGGGGAGACCCAGTACTTC
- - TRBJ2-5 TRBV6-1 CASSVTVQETQYF TGTGCCAGCAGTGTAACTGTACAAGAGACCCAGTACTTC
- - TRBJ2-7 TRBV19 CASGNGGSYEQYF TGTGCCAGTGGGAACGGAGGCTCCTACGAGCAGTACTTC
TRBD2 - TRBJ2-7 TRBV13 CASSSGTSGTYEQYF TGTGCCAGCAGCTCCGGGACTAGCGGCACCTACGAGCAGTACTTC
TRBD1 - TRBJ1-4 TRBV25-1 CASSPGQGYEKLFF TGTGCCAGCAGCCCGGGACAGGGTTATGAAAAACTGTTTTTT
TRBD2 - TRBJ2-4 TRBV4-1 CASSQDGTTIGGNIQYF TGCGCCAGCAGCCAAGACGGGACTACCATTGGGGGAAACATTCAGTACTTC
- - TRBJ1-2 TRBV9 CASSVAEDTYTF TGTGCCAGCAGCGTAGCGGAAGACACCTACACCTTC
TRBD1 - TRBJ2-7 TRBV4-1 CASSRITGGSSYEQYF TGCGCCAGCAGCCGTATTACAGGGGGCAGCTCCTACGAGCAGTACTTC
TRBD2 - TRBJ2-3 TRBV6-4 CASRPNSGGATDTQYF TGTGCCAGCAGACCTAATAGCGGGGGGGCCACAGATACGCAGTATTTT
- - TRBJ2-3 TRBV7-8 CASSLANSPSTDTQYF TGTGCCAGCAGCTTAGCGAATAGTCCCAGCACAGATACGCAGTATTTT
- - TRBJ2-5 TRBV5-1 CASSQNRATLQETQYF TGCGCCAGCAGCCAAAACAGGGCAACTCTTCAAGAGACCCAGTACTTC
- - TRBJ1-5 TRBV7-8 CASSQARVSNQPQHF TGTGCCAGCAGCCAGGCCAGAGTTAGCAATCAGCCCCAGCATTTT
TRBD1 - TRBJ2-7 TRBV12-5 CASGLAPGTGVPYEQYF TGTGCTAGTGGTTTGGCCCCCGGGACAGGCGTCCCCTACGAGCAGTACTTC
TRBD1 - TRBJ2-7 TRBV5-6 CASSFVPGQGAYEQYF TGTGCCAGCAGCTTCGTTCCGGGACAGGGGGCCTACGAGCAGTACTTC
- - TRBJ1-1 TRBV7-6 CASSAPGHLAEAFF TGTGCCAGCAGCGCCCCGGGACACCTCGCTGAAGCTTTCTTT
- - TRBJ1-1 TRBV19 CASERRENTEAFF TGTGCCAGTGAGAGACGGGAAAACACTGAAGCTTTCTTT
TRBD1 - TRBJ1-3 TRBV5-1 CASSGPGQGADGNTIYF TGCGCCAGCAGCGGGCCGGGACAGGGGGCTGATGGAAACACCATATATTTT
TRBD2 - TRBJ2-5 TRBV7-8 CASSTWPGVGLAGPTGTQYF TGTGCCAGCAGCACCTGGCCGGGAGTGGGACTAGCGGGGCCAACTGGGACCCAGTACTTC
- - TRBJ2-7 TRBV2 CASRLPRQDPSSYEQYF TGTGCCAGCAGACTACCTCGACAGGATCCTTCCTCCTACGAGCAGTACTTC